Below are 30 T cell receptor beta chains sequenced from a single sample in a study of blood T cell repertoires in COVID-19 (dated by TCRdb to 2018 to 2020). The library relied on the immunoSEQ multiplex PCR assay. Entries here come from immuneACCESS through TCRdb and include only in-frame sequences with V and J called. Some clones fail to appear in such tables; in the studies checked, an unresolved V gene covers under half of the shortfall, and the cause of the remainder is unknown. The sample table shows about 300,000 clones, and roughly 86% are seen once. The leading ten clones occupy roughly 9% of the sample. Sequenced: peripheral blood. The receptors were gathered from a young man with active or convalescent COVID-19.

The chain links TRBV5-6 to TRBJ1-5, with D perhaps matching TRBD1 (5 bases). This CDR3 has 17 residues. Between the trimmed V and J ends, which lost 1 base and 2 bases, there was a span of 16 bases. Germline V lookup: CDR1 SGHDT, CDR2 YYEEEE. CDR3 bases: TGTGCCAGCAGCTTGATGTTAGGGGCAGGTGGCAATCAGCCCCAGCATTTT. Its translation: CASSLMLGAGGNQPQHF.

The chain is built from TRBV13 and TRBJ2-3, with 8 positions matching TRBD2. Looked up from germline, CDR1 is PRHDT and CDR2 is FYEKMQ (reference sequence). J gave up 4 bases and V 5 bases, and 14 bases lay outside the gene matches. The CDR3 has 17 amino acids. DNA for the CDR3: TGTGCCAGCAGCCTCATCTCCCGGGGGGGCGGATCAGATACGCAGTATTTT. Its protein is CASSLISRGGGSDTQYF.

CDR3 bases: TGTGCCAGCAGCATACCGGGGGGGCAGTACTTC. Translating gives CASSIPGGQYF. V is TRBV11-2 and J is TRBJ2-7; 7 nucleotides line up with TRBD2. Germline values: CDR1 SGHAT, CDR2 FQNNGV. CDR3 length equals 11 residues. Germline trimming cut 5 bases from V and 9 bases from J; bases unmatched to any gene: 4.

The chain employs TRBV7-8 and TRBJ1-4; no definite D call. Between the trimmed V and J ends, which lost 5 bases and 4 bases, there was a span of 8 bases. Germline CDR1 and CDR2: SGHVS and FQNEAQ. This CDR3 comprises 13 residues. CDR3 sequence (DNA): TGTGCCAGCAGCGCGCAAAGTAATGAAAAACTGTTTTTT. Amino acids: CASSAQSNEKLFF.

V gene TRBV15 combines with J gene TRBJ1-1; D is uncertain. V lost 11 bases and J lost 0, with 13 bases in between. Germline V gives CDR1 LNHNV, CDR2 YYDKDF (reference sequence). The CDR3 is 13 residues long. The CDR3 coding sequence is TGTGCCGCTGGGGAGGGTTTGAACACTGAAGCTTTCTTT. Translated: CAAGEGLNTEAFF.

The CDR3 DNA reads as TGTGCCAGCAGTTTCGGACTAGCGGGGGGGGAGGTTGGAAAGCAGTTCTTC. Protein sequence: CASSFGLAGGEVGKQFF. The chain is built from TRBV27 and TRBJ2-1, with TRBD2 matching 15 bases. The CDR3 is made up of 17 amino acids. V lost 3 bases and J lost 11; bases outside the gene matches: 11. The germline V gene encodes CDR1 MNHEY and CDR2 SMNVEV (reference sequence).

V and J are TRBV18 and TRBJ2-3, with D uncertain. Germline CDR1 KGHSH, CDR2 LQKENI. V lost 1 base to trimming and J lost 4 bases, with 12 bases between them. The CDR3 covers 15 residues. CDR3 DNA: TGTGCCAGCTCACCACGCGGAGCACGTCCAGATACGCAGTATTTT. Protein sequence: CASSPRGARPDTQYF.

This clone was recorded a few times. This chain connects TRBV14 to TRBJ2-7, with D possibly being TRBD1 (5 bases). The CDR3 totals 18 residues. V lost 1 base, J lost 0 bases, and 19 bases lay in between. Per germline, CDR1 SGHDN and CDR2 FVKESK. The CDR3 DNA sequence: TGTGCCAGCAGCCAAGGCTTTAAGAGGACACTTTCCTCCTACGAGCAGTACTTC. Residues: CASSQGFKRTLSSYEQYF.

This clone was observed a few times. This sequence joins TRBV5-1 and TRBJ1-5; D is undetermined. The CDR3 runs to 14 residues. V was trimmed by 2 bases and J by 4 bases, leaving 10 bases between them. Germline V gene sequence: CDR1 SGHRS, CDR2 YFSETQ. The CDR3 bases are TGCGCCAGCAGCTTCGGAGGGAGTAATCAGCCCCAGCATTTT. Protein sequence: CASSFGGSNQPQHF.

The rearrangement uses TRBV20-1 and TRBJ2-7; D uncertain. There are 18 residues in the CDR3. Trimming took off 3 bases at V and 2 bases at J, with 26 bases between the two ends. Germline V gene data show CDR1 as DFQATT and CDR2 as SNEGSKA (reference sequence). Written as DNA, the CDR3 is TGCAGTGCTAGTGTATTTAGGCTAAGGTCTCCGAGGCCCTACGAGCAGTACTTC. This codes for CSASVFRLRSPRPYEQYF.

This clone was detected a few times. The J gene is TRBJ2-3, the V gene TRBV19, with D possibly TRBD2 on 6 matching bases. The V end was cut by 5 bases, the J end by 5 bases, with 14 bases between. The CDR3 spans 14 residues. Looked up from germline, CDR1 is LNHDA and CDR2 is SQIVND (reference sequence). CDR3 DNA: TGTGCCAGTAGTGCGGGACCGCAGGGAGATACGCAGTATTTT. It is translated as CASSAGPQGDTQYF.

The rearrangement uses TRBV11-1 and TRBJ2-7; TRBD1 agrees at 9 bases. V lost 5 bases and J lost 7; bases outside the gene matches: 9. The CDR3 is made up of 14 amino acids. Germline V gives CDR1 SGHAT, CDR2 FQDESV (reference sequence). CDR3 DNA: TGTGCCAGCAGCGCAGGACAGGGGCCTGGGGAGCAGTACTTC. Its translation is CASSAGQGPGEQYF. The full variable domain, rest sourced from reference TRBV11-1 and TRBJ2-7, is EAEVAQSPRYKITEKSQAVAFWCDPISGHATLYWYRQILGQGPELLVQFQDESVVDDSQLPKDRFSAERLKGVDSTLKIQPAELGDSAMYLCASSAGQGPGEQYFGPGTRLTVT.

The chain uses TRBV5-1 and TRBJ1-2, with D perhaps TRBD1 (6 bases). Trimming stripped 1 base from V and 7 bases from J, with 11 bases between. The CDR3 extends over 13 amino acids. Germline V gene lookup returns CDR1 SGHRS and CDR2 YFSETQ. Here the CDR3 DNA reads TGCGCCAGCAGCTTGCAGGGGCCCCGTGGCTACACCTTC. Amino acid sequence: CASSLQGPRGYTF.

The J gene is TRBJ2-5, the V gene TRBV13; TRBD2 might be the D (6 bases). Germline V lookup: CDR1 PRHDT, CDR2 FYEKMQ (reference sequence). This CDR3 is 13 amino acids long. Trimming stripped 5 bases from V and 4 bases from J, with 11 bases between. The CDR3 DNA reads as TGTGCCAGCAGCACCCCTAGCGCAGAGACCCAGTACTTC. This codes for CASSTPSAETQYF.

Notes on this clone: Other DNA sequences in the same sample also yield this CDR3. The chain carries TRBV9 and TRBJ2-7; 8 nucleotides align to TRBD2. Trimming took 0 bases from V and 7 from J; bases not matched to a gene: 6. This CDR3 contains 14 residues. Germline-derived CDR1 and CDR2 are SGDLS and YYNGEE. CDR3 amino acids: CASSVAGGPSEQYF. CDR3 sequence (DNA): TGTGCCAGCAGCGTAGCGGGGGGGCCTTCGGAGCAGTACTTC. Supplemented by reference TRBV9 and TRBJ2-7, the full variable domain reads DSGVTQTPKHLITATGQRVTLRCSPRSGDLSVYWYQQSLDQGLQFLIQYYNGEERAKGNILERFSAQQFPDLHSELNLSSLELGDSALYFCASSVAGGPSEQYFGPGTRLTVT.

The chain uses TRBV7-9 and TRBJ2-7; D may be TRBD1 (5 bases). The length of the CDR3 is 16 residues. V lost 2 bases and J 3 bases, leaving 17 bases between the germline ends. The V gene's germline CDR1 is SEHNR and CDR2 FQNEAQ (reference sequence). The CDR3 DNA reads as TGTGCCAGCAGCTTACCACCCGACAGATCCATCTACGAGCAGTACTTC. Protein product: CASSLPPDRSIYEQYF.

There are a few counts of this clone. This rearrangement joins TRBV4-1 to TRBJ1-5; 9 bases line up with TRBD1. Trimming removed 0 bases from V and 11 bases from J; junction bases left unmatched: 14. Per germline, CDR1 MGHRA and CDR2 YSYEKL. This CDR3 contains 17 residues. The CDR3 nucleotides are TGCGCCAGCAGCCAAGATCCGGGGACAGGGCTTGGGGTGGCCCAGCATTTT. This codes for CASSQDPGTGLGVAQHF.

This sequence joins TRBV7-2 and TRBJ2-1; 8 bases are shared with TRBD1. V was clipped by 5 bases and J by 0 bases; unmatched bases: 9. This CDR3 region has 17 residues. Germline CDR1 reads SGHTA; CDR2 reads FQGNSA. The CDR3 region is CASSTPGDRSSYNEQFF. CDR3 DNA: TGTGCCAGCAGCACCCCCGGGGACAGGAGCTCCTACAATGAGCAGTTCTTC.

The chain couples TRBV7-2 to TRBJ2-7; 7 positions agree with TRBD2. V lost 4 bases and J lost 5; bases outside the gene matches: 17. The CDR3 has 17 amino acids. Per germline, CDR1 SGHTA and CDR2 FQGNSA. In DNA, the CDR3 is TGTGCCAGCAGCTCAAACCTAATCAGCGGGGTTGACGACGAGCAGTACTTC. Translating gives CASSSNLISGVDDEQYF.

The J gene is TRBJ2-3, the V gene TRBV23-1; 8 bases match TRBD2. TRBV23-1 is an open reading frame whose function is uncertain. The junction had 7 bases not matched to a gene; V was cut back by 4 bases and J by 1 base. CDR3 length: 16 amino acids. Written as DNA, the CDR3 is TGCGCCAGCAGTCGACTTACTAGCGGATGCACAGATACGCAGTATTTT. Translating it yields CASSRLTSGCTDTQYF.

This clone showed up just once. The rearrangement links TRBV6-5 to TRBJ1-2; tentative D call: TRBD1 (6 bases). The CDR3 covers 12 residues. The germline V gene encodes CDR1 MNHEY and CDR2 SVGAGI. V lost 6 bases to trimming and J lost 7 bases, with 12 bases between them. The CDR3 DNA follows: TGTGCCAGCAGGAACAGGGTCGGTGGCTACACCTTC. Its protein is CASRNRVGGYTF.

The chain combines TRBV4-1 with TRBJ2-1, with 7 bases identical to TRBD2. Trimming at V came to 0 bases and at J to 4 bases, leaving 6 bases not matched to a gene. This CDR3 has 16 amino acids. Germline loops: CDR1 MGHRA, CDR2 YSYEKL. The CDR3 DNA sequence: TGCGCCAGCAGCCAAGAAGAGGGCGGGGGATACAATGAGCAGTTCTTC. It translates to CASSQEEGGGYNEQFF.

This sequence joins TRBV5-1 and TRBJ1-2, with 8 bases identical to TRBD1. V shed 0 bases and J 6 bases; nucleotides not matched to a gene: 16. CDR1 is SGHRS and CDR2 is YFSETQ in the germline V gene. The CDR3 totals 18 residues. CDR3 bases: TGCGCCAGCAGCTTGGATATTGCCCCCAGGACAGGGACTAATGGCTACACCTTC. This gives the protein CASSLDIAPRTGTNGYTF.

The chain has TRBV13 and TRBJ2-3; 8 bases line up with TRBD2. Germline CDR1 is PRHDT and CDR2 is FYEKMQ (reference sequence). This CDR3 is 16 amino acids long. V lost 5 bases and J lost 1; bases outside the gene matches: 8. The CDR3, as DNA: TGTGCCAGCAGCCCCACGGGGACTAGGCGCACAGATACGCAGTATTTT. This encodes CASSPTGTRRTDTQYF. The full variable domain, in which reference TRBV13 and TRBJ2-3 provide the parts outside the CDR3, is AAGVIQSPRHLIKEKRETATLKCYPIPRHDTVYWYQQGPGQDPQFLISFYEKMQSDKGSIPDRFSAQQFSDYHSELNMSSLELGDSALYFCASSPTGTRRTDTQYFGPGTRLTVL.

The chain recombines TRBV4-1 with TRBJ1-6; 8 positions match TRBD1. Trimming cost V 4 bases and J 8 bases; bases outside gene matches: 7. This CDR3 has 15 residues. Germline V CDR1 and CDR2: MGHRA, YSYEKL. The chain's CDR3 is CASSPTDREDSPLHF. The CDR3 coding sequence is TGCGCCAGCAGCCCAACGGACAGGGAAGATTCACCCCTCCACTTT.

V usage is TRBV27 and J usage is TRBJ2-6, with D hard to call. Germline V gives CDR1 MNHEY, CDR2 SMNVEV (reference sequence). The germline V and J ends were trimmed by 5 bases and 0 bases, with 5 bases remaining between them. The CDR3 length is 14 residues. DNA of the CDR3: TGTGCCAGCAGTCCCAGCTCTGGGGCCAACGTCCTGACTTTC. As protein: CASSPSSGANVLTF.

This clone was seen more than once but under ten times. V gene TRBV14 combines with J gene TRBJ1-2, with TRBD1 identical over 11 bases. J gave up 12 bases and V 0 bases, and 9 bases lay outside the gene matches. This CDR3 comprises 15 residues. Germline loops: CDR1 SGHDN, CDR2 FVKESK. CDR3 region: CASSQDWGQGVEDTF. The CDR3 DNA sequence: TGTGCCAGCAGCCAAGATTGGGGACAGGGGGTTGAAGACACCTTC. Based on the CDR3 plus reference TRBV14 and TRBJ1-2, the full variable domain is EAGVTQFPSHSVIEKGQTVTLRCDPISGHDNLYWYRRVMGKEIKFLLHFVKESKQDESGMPNNRFLAERTGGTYSTLKVQPAELEDSGVYFCASSQDWGQGVEDTFGSGTRLTVV.

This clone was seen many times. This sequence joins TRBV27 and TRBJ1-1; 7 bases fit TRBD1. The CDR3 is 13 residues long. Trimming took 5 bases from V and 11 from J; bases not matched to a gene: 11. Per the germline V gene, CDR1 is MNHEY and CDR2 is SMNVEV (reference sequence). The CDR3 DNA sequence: TGTGCCAGCAGTGACAGGGCACTGAATCATGCTTTCTTT. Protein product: CASSDRALNHAFF.

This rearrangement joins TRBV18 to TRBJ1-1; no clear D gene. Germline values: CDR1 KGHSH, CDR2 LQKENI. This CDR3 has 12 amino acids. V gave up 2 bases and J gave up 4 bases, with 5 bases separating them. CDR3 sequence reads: CASSPAVTEAFF. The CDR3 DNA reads TGTGCCAGCTCACCAGCGGTCACTGAAGCTTTCTTT.

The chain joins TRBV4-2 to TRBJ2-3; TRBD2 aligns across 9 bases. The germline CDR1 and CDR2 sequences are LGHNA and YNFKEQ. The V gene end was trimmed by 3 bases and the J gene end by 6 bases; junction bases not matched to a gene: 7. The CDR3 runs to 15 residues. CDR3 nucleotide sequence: TGTGCCAGCAGCCAGCGCCCTAGCGGGGTGGATACGCAGTATTTT. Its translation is CASSQRPSGVDTQYF.